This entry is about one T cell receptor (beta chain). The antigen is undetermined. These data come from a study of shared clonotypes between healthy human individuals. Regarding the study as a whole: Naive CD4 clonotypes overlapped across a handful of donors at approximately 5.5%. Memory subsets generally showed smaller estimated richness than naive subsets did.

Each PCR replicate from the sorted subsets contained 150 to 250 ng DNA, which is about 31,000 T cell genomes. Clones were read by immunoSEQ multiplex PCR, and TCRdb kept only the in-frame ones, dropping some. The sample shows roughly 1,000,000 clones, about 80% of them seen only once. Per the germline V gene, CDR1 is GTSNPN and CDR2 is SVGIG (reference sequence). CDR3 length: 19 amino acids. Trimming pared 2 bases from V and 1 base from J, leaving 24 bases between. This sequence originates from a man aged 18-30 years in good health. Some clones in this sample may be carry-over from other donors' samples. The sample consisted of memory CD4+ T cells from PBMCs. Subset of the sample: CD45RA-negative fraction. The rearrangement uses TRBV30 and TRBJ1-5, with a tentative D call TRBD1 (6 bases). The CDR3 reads CAWSLSPTGRRGSNQPQHF. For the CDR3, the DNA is TGTGCCTGGAGTTTAAGCCCGACAGGCCGGCGGGGGAGCAATCAGCCCCAGCATTTT.